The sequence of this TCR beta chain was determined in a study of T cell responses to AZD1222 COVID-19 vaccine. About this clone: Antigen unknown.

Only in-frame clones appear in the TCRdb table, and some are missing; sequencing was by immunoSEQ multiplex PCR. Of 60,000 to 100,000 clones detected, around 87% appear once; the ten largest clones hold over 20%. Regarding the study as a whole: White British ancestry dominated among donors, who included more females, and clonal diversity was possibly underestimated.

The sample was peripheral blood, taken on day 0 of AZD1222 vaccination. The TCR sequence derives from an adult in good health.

CDR3 sequence: CASSPGISGNTIYF. In DNA, the CDR3 is TGTGCCAGCAGCCCAGGGATTTCGGGAAACACCATATATTTT. The V call is TRBV7-2, the J call TRBJ1-3; possibly TRBD1 for D (5 bases). Per germline, CDR1 SGHTA and CDR2 FQGNSA. The CDR3 runs 14 residues. V was cut by 5 bases and J by 4 bases, with 12 bases left in between.